The TCR beta chain described here comes from a study of human CD4 T cells and Enterobacteriaceae. Study-level findings and limits: Matching to same-donor CFSE-low cultures alone inferred ex vivo clonotype reactivity.

Between the trimmed V and J ends, which lost 1 base and 5 bases, there was a span of 8 bases. CDR1 and CDR2 from the germline V gene are SGHAT and FQNNGV. The CDR3 contains 13 residues. Comment on this clone: What it recognizes is unknown.

Memory CD4+ T cells were sorted as all CD4+ cells except CD45RA+CCR7+CD95- naive cells, over 95% pure. Swiss blood donation centers supplied the healthy donor blood. CD8+, CD14+, CD16+, CD56+, CD19+ and CD25-bright cells were excluded before sorting. Detection sensitivity for ex vivo total memory CD4+ was one cell in 200,000. Data came from immunoSEQ multiplex PCR; TCRdb stores just in-frame clones and leaves some out. There are tens of thousands of clones in the sample; roughly four fifths occur only once, and around 1.7% lies in the top ten. The sequenced sample consisted of memory CD4+ T cells from blood. The receptor was isolated from a human donor in good health. V gene TRBV11-2 combines with J gene TRBJ2-5, with D tentatively TRBD1 (5 bases). The CDR3 is CASSLGRAETQYF. As DNA, the CDR3 is TGTGCCAGCAGCTTAGGCAGGGCGGAGACCCAGTACTTC. The full variable domain, rest sourced from reference TRBV11-2 and TRBJ2-5, is EAGVAQSPRYKIIEKRQSVAFWCNPISGHATLYWYQQILGQGPKLLIQFQNNGVVDDSQLPKDRFSAERLKGVDSTLKIQPAKLEDSAVYLCASSLGRAETQYFGPGTRLLVL.